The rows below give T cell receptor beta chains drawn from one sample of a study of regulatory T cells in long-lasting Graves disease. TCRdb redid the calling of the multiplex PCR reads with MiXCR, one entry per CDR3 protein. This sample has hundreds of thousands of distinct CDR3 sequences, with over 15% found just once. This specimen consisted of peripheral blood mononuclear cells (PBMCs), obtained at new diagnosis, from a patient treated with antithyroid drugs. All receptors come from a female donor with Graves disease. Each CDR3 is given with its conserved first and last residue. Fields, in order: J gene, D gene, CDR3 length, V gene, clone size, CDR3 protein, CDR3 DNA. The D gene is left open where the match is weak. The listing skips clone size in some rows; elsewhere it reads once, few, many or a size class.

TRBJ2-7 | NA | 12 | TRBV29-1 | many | CSVGRGYYEQYF | TGCAGCGTTGGGAGGGGGTATTACGAGCAGTACTTC
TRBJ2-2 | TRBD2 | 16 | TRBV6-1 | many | CASRTSGGANTGELFF | TGTGCCAGCAGGACTAGCGGGGGAGCGAACACCGGGGAGCTGTTTTTT
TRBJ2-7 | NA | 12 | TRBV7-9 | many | CASANHLYEQYF | TGTGCCAGCGCCAACCACCTCTACGAGCAGTACTTC
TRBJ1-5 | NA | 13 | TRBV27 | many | CASSWTVGQPQHF | TGTGCCAGCAGTTGGACCGTAGGACAGCCCCAGCATTTT
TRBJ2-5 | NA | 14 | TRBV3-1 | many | CASSQEQDFGTQYF | TGTGCCAGCAGCCAAGAACAGGACTTTGGGACCCAGTACTTC
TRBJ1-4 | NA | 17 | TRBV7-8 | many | CASSSPRGVGLDEKLFF | TGTGCCAGCAGCTCCCCTAGGGGGGTGGGGTTGGATGAAAAACTGTTTTTT
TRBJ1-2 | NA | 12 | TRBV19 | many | CASAGVTYGYTF | TGTGCCAGTGCCGGGGTCACCTATGGCTACACCTTC
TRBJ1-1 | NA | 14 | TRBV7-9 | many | CASSLSSSGTEAFF | TGTGCCAGCAGCTTGAGTTCTTCCGGCACTGAAGCTTTCTTT
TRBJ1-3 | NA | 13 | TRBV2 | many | CASSEEGSNTIYF | TGTGCCAGCAGTGAGGAGGGGAGTAACACCATATATTTT
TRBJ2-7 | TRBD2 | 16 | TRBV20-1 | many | CSAHGLAGGAIYEQYF | TGCAGTGCTCATGGGCTAGCGGGAGGGGCAATCTACGAGCAGTACTTC
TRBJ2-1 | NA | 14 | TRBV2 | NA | CASSLGERHNEQFF | TGTGCCAGCAGCTTAGGGGAGCGGCACAATGAGCAGTTCTTC
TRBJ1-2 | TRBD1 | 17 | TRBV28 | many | CASSLPKGTGGNYGYTF | TGTGCCAGCAGTTTACCTAAAGGGACAGGGGGCAACTATGGCTACACCTTC
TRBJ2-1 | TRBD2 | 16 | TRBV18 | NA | CASSPTGLAGVDEQFF | TGTGCCAGCTCACCAACGGGACTAGCGGGAGTCGATGAGCAGTTCTTC
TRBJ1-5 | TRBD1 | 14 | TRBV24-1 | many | CATSDHDRDQPQHF | TGTGCCACCAGTGACCATGACAGGGATCAGCCCCAGCATTTT
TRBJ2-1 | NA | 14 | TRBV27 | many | CASRSRVGYNEQFF | TGTGCCAGCAGATCGCGGGTGGGCTACAATGAGCAGTTCTTC
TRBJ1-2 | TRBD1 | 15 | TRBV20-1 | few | CSASSGPTGSYGYTF | TGCAGTGCTAGTTCTGGTCCGACAGGGTCCTATGGCTACACCTTC
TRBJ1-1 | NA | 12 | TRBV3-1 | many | CASSQGSTEAFF | TGTGCCAGCAGCCAAGGAAGCACTGAAGCTTTCTTT
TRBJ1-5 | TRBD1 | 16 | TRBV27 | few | CASRIKQGASNQPQHF | TGTGCCAGCAGGATTAAACAGGGGGCTAGCAATCAGCCCCAGCATTTT
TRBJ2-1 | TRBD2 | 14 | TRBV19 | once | CASSIGGSSDEQFF | TGTGCCAGTAGTATAGGCGGGAGTTCCGATGAGCAGTTCTTC
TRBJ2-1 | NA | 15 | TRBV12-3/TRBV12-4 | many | CASSSTGGTYNEQFF | TGTGCCAGCAGTTCTACCGGGGGCACCTACAATGAGCAGTTCTTC
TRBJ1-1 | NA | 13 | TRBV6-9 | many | CASSYSIRGEAFF | TGTGCCAGCAGTTACTCCATAAGAGGGGAAGCTTTCTTT
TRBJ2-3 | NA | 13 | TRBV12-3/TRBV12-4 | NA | CASSLNPTDTQYF | TGTGCCAGCAGTTTAAACCCCACAGATACGCAGTATTTT
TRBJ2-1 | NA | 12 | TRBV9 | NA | CASSVTEFEQFF | TGTGCCAGCAGCGTAACAGAGTTTGAGCAGTTCTTC
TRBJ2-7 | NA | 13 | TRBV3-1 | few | CASSQALSGEQYF | TGTGCCAGCAGCCAAGCTCTATCGGGCGAGCAGTACTTC
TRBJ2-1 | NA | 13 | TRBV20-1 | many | CSADRGSYNEQFF | TGCAGTGCAGACCGGGGATCATACAATGAGCAGTTCTTC
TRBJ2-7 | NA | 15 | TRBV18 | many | CASSPQGLDSYEQYF | TGTGCCAGCTCACCACAGGGACTCGACTCCTACGAGCAGTACTTC
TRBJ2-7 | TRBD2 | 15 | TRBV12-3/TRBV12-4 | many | CASSLGAGGLYEQYF | TGTGCCAGCAGTTTAGGGGCGGGGGGACTCTACGAGCAGTACTTC
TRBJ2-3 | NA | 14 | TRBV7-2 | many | CASREGASTDTQYF | TGTGCCAGCAGAGAGGGAGCCAGCACAGATACGCAGTATTTT
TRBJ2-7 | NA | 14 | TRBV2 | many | CASSPERGGYEQYF | TGTGCCAGCAGTCCTGAGCGAGGAGGGTACGAGCAGTACTTC
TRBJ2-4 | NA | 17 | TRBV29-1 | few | CSVEGPAGRVAENIQYF | TGCAGCGTTGAAGGGCCGGCGGGAAGAGTAGCCGAAAACATTCAGTACTTC
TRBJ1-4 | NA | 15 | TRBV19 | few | CATTSRAATNEKLFF | TGTGCCACGACTAGCAGGGCAGCAACTAATGAAAAACTGTTTTTT
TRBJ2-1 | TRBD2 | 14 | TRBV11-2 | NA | CASSSWTSGDEQFF | TGTGCCAGCAGCTCCTGGACTAGCGGGGATGAGCAGTTCTTC
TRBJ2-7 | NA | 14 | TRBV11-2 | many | CASSLGETFYEQYF | TGTGCCAGCAGCTTGGGGGAAACTTTCTACGAGCAGTACTTC
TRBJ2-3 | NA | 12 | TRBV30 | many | CAWSRLVDTQYF | TGTGCCTGGAGTCGGCTAGTGGATACGCAGTATTTT
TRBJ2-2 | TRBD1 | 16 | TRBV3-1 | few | CASSQGTVGSTGELFF | TGTGCCAGCAGCCAGGGGACAGTCGGATCTACCGGGGAGCTGTTTTTT
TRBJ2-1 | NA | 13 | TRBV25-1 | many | CASSRQVLDEQFF | TGTGCCAGCAGTAGGCAGGTGCTGGATGAGCAGTTCTTC
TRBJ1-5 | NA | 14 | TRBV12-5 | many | CASGRGSSNQPQHF | TGTGCTAGTGGTCGGGGTTCCAGCAATCAGCCCCAGCATTTT
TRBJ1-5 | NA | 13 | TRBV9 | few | CASSLGDYQPQHF | TGTGCCAGCAGCCTAGGGGACTATCAGCCCCAGCATTTT
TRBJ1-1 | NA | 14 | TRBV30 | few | CAWSRGRRETEAFF | TGTGCCTGGAGTCGGGGGCGGAGGGAGACTGAAGCTTTCTTT
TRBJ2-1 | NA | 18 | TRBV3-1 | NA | CASSQRPHQPLISYEQFF | TGTGCCAGCAGCCAACGCCCCCATCAGCCCTTGATATCCTACGAGCAGTTCTTC
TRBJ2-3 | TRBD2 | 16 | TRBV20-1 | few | CSASRSGKTSTDTQYF | TGCAGTGCTAGCCGTAGCGGGAAGACCTCCACAGATACGCAGTATTTT
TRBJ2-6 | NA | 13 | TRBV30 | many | CAWSVTGANVLTF | TGTGCCTGGAGTGTAACTGGGGCCAACGTCCTGACTTTC
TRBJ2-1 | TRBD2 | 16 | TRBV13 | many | CASSSFLAEENNEQFF | TGTGCCAGCAGCTCCTTTCTAGCGGAAGAGAACAATGAGCAGTTCTTC
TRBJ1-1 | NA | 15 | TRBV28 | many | CASSLLGREDTEAFF | TGTGCCAGCAGTTTATTGGGCAGGGAGGACACTGAAGCTTTCTTT
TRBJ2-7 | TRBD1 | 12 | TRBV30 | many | CAWSLGGHEQYF | TGTGCCTGGAGTCTAGGGGGCCACGAGCAGTACTTC
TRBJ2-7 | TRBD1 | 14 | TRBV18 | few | CASSPGQGLNEQYF | TGTGCCAGCTCACCGGGACAGGGGTTAAACGAGCAGTACTTC
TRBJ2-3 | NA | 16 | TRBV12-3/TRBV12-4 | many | CASSFRGFSDTDTQYF | TGTGCCAGCAGCTTCAGAGGCTTTTCGGACACAGATACGCAGTATTTT
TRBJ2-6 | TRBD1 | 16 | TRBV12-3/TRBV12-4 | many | CASSHPTGAGANVLTF | TGTGCCAGCAGCCACCCTACAGGGGCTGGGGCCAACGTCCTGACTTTC